Listed here is a single T cell receptor beta chain. This clone may be a read error of a much larger clone one base away. V is reduced by 7 bases and J by 1 base, leaving a spacing of 13 bases between them. The CDR3 spans 13 residues, from the cysteine through the phenylalanine. The DNA shown is the 39-base CDR3, in frame from base 1. The germline V gene yields SQVTM for CDR1 and ANQGSEA for CDR2. What the time point label conveys for this sample: convalescence about 6 months (5-8 months) after acute presentation (visit 7). CD8 T cell responses to two immunodominant EBV epitopes, BRLF1 109 (YVL-BR) and BMLF1 280 (GLC-BM), were tracked in the study over primary infection. Primary EBV infection was taken to be indicated by a positive serum heterophile antibody test and EBV viral capsid antigen-specific IgM. As a first step, magnetic positive selection (MACS) was used to enrich total CD8 T cells from the PBMCs. A FACSAria III was used to sort live CD3+ CD8+ tetramer+ cells to over 90% purity. Cell sorting used a PE-conjugated tetramer carrying the BMLF1 280-288 peptide. At both acute infection and convalescence, EBV epitope-specific CD8 T cells were tetramer-sorted, and the TCR repertoires of those cells were deep-sequenced directly ex vivo. The donors were a few individuals between about 18 and 30 years old who had clinical acute infectious mononucleosis and laboratory evidence of primary EBV infection. Heparinized peripheral blood was drawn at clinical presentation with mononucleosis symptoms and was drawn again about 6 months later. Ficoll-Paque density gradient centrifugation was used to isolate PBMCs.

For TCR profiling, total RNA from at least 8,000 sorted tetramer+ CD8 T cells was reverse transcribed into cDNA. PCR with primers that anneal to V and J regions amplified CDR3 regions and added unique molecular identifiers to track templates. TCRalpha and TCRbeta chains were profiled using the immunoSEQ platform, including its sequencing and error-correction standards. The published analysis was carried out like this. Clonal copy numbers were corrected for sequencing and PCR errors, and CDR3s were defined per IMGT conventions. Analysis was restricted to productive rearrangements and performed with immunoSEQ Analyzer versions 2.0 and 3.0, while gene-pairing frequencies underwent further processing in Microsoft Excel. V-J pairings were visualized as Circos plots, and CDR3 motifs were found with MEME plus a custom motifSearch program. The OLGA algorithm was used to calculate the probability of generation of TCR sequences. Clonotypes seen at both visits were called persistent; those seen only acutely were nonpersistent; those seen only at convalescence were de novo. Any amino acid clonotype used by more than one donor was defined as a public TCR. What TCRdb holds here is the immuneACCESS table cut down to in-frame rearrangements. Part of the clones is not present; checked against another copy, under half of the missing clones reflect an unresolved V gene, and the others are unexplained. The V and J calls and clone size were taken over from that table, and D and trimming were inferred from the DNA. The sample contains roughly 1,700 clones, about 23% of them found a single time. About 24% of the sample rests with the top ten.

This specimen comes from a study of blood T cell repertoires in acute mononucleosis (dated by TCRdb to the early 2020s). Study-wide context: Convalescent samples, representing the memory response, were collected 5 to 8 months after the acute presentation. The mean blood EBV load was approximately 3.8 log10 genome copies per million B cells in acute infection and about 2.6 at convalescence. Findings and caveats that apply to the study as a whole: Persistence into convalescence was observed for only approximately 9.5% of unique acute clonotypes, yet most of the response was made up by these persisting clonotypes, and the remaining acute clonotypes were seemingly replaced by new diverse de novo clonotypes. Both chains seemed to play a part in GLC-BM selection, with public TCRbeta motifs on BV14-BJ2 and BV20-BJ1 appearing together with a TCRalpha motif on AV5-AJ31. The low acute-to-convalescent clonotype overlap might be partly explained by sampling error, because only a fraction of each donor's blood was analyzed. With just three donors in the cohort, the group averages were based on very few individuals.

The specimen was EBV GLC epitope tetramer+ CD8+ T cells sorted from PBMCs, collected during convalescence from infectious mononucleosis. Read against the paper, the sample's cell subset or site label means: CD8 T cells binding tetramer with EBV BMLF1 280-288 peptide (GLC-BM). The clonotype was recovered from a woman aged 18-30 years with infectious mononucleosis caused by EBV. The chain uses TRBV29-1 and TRBJ1-1; tentative D gene TRBD1, with 5 bases matching. The CDR3 loop reads CSGGGLANTEAFF. In nucleotide form, the sequence is TGCAGCGGGGGGGGACTGGCGAACACTGAAGCTTTCTTT.